A single T cell receptor beta chain is shown here with its context. Its antigen is still unknown. Mismatch with germline at one junction end may stem from a read error. Together with a sample-barcoded 5' primer, a J-beta primer mix was included in a second PCR lasting roughly 7 to 11 cycles. TCRdb itself ran the 5' RACE reads through MiXCR, one entry per CDR3 protein. The repertoire holds 2 million or so distinct CDR3 sequences, with about 49% as singletons. These data come from a study of blood T cells in healthy people across ages. Study-level results: Unknown donor CMV status possibly confounded expanded clonotype changes. Both higher diversity and more naive CD4+ cells marked long-lived donors when set against aged donors. A roughly linear fall in TCR beta diversity per million T cells was seen with increasing age.

Germline V lookup: CDR1 MNHEY, CDR2 SMNVEV (reference sequence). CDR3 length equals 16 residues. V is TRBV27 and J is TRBJ1-4, with D uncertain. Material: blood. This clonotype was sampled from a woman in her forties in good health. CDR3 nucleotide sequence: TGTGCCGGCAGTCCCGGGCGAGGCAAGGCTAATGAAAAACTGTTTTTT. Its translation is CAGSPGRGKANEKLFF.